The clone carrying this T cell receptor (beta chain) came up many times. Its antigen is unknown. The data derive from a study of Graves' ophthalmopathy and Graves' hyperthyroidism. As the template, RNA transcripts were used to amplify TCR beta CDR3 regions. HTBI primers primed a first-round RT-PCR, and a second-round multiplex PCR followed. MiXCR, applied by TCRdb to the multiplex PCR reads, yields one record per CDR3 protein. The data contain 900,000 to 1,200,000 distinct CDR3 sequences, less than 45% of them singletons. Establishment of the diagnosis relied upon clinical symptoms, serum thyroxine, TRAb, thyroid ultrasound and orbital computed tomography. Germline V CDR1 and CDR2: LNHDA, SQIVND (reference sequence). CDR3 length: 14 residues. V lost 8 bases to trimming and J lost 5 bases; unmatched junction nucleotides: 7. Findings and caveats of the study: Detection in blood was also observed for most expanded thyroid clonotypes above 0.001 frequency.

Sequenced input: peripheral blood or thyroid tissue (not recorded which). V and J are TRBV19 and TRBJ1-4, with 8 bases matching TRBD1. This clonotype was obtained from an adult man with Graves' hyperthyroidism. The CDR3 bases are TGTGCCAGTCGGAGGACAGGGATGAATGAAAAACTGTTTTTT. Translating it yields CASRRTGMNEKLFF.